These 30 T cell receptor beta chains share one sample of origin, sequenced in a study of cytomegalovirus exposure and HLA in healthy donors. PCR amplification relied on 60 Vbeta primers (plus 13 Jbeta primers). Produced via immunoSEQ multiplex PCR; TCRdb's table is partial and in-frame only. Its clone listing holds 80,000 to 95,000 clones. The source material was PBMCs. The receptors derive from a man between 50 and 59 years old in good health and CMV-seropositive.

The chain is built from TRBV28 and TRBJ1-5; D unresolved. V was clipped by 3 bases and J by 6 bases, with 9 bases between them. This CDR3 contains 13 residues. Germline V lookup: CDR1 MDHEN, CDR2 SYDVKM. The DNA for the CDR3 is TGTGCCAGCAGTTTCGGAGGAGCTCAGCCCCAGCATTTT. It is translated as CASSFGGAQPQHF.

The chain couples TRBV4-3 to TRBJ2-4, with D tentatively TRBD1 (5 bases). Between the trimmed V and J ends, which lost 0 bases and 9 bases, there was a span of 12 bases. Germline CDR1 LGHNA, CDR2 YSLEER. The CDR3 spans 14 residues. CDR3 coding DNA: TGCGCCAGCAGCCAAGACGCAGGGCCAGGCATTCAGTACTTC. It codes for CASSQDAGPGIQYF.

The chain combines TRBV4-3 with TRBJ1-5, with D perhaps TRBD1 (5 bases). CDR1 and CDR2 from the germline V gene are LGHNA and YSLEER. V lost 5 bases to trimming and J lost 2 bases, with 10 bases between them. This CDR3 is 14 amino acids long. In DNA form, the CDR3 reads TGCGCCAGCAGCGGGGGGGGAGGCAATCAGCCCCAGCATTTT. As protein: CASSGGGGNQPQHF.

The gene calls are TRBV4-1 and TRBJ2-3; D unresolved. The germline V gene has CDR1 MGHRA and CDR2 YSYEKL. V was clipped by 3 bases and J by 0 bases, with 10 bases between them. This CDR3 region has 15 residues. CDR3 sequence (DNA): TGCGCCAGCAGCCAGACCATAGCTAGCACAGATACGCAGTATTTT. As protein: CASSQTIASTDTQYF.

The V gene is TRBV4-1, the J gene TRBJ1-2; TRBD1 matches 8 bases. Germline loops: CDR1 MGHRA, CDR2 YSYEKL. The CDR3 runs 17 residues. The trim removed 0 bases at V and 5 bases at J, leaving 11 bases unmatched. CDR3 DNA sequence: TGCGCCAGCAGCCAAGAACGAGGACAGGGAGATTCATATGGCTACACCTTC. It yields the protein CASSQERGQGDSYGYTF.

CDR3 sequence: CASSMVQAEAFF. Written as DNA, the CDR3 is TGTGCCAGCAGCATGGTACAGGCAGAAGCTTTCTTT. The V gene is TRBV7-9, the J gene TRBJ1-1, with a tentative D call TRBD1 (5 bases). The CDR3 length is 12 residues. The germline V gene has CDR1 SEHNR and CDR2 FQNEAQ (reference sequence). The V gene lost 5 bases and the J gene lost 8 bases, with 12 bases spanning the gap.

The V and J genes are TRBV5-1 and TRBJ1-3; the D is unclear. This CDR3 is 14 amino acids long. CDR1 is SGHRS and CDR2 is YFSETQ in the germline V gene. The ends were cut back, 1 base at V and 1 base at J, with 6 bases in the middle. CDR3 nucleotides: TGCGCCAGCAGCTTGACCGAGTCTGGAAACACCATATATTTT. Translating it yields CASSLTESGNTIYF.

This chain joins TRBV7-2 and TRBJ2-5; D gene uncertain. Germline-derived CDR1 and CDR2 are SGHTA and FQGNSA. The CDR3 is 14 amino acids. V was clipped by 2 bases and J by 1 base, with 8 bases between them. The CDR3 bases are TGTGCCAGCAGCTTATTACGAGTCCAAGAGACCCAGTACTTC. Translation gives CASSLLRVQETQYF.

The chain couples TRBV13 to TRBJ1-1; 7 nucleotides match TRBD1. The CDR3 covers 15 residues. The V and J ends lost 4 bases and 1 base, in that order; junction bases with no gene match: 6. CDR1 and CDR2 from the germline V gene are PRHDT and FYEKMQ (reference sequence). The CDR3 region is CASSSYQGGNTEAFF. The DNA for the CDR3 is TGTGCCAGCAGCTCCTATCAGGGGGGGAACACTGAAGCTTTCTTT.

V is TRBV2 and J is TRBJ2-1, with D perhaps TRBD2 (5 bases). Between the trimmed V and J ends, which lost 6 bases and 8 bases, there was a span of 14 bases. This CDR3 is built from 13 residues. Per germline, CDR1 SNHLY and CDR2 FYNNEI. The CDR3 bases are TGTGCCAGCAGCGGACTGCCGCGGTATGAGCAGTTCTTC. Translated, it gives CASSGLPRYEQFF.

J is TRBJ1-2 and V is TRBV27; 8 bases map to TRBD1. Trimming removed 6 bases from V and 6 bases from J; junction bases left unmatched: 12. Germline lookup yields CDR1 MNHEY and CDR2 SMNVEV (reference sequence). The CDR3 is 15 residues long. CDR3 protein: CASSLTGTGDNGYTF. CDR3 sequence (DNA): TGTGCCAGCAGCCTAACCGGGACAGGAGATAATGGCTACACCTTC.

The V gene is TRBV6-5, the J gene TRBJ2-7; 9 nucleotides match TRBD2. V lost 0 bases, J lost 2 bases, and 2 bases stayed unmatched. The CDR3 extends over 15 amino acids. Germline CDR1 and CDR2: MNHEY and SVGAGI. The CDR3 is CASSYSAGGAYEQYF. The CDR3 DNA is TGTGCCAGCAGTTACTCTGCGGGAGGGGCCTACGAGCAGTACTTC.

V and J are TRBV7-9 and TRBJ1-2; TRBD1 is a possible D gene (6 bases). Deletions cut 1 base from V and 10 bases from J, with 13 bases between. CDR1 is SEHNR, CDR2 FQNEAQ, per germline (reference sequence). There are 13 residues in the CDR3. The CDR3 DNA follows: TGTGCCAGCAGCTTAGAGGGGGGGAGTGTCTACACCTTC. Encoded protein: CASSLEGGSVYTF. Filled out from reference TRBV7-9 and TRBJ1-2, the complete variable domain reads DTGVSQNPRHKITKRGQNVTFRCDPISEHNRLYWYRQTLGQGPEFLTYFQNEAQLEKSRLLSDRFSAERPKGSFSTLEIQRTEQGDSAMYLCASSLEGGSVYTFGSGTRLTVV.

V usage is TRBV5-4 and J usage is TRBJ2-5, with 8 bases fitting TRBD2. Losses at the gene ends were 0 bases for V and 6 bases for J; bases not matched to a gene: 7. The CDR3 has 15 residues. CDR1 and CDR2 from the germline V gene are SGHNT and YYREEE (reference sequence). The CDR3 DNA is TGTGCCAGCAGCTTGGCACCAAGCGGGAGCCAGACCCAGTACTTC. This gives the protein CASSLAPSGSQTQYF.

V usage is TRBV11-3 and J usage is TRBJ1-1, with D unresolved. The CDR3 runs to 13 residues. V was trimmed by 3 bases and J by 3 bases, leaving 8 bases between them. The germline CDR1 and CDR2 sequences are SGHNT and YENEEA. The CDR3 nucleotides read TGTGCCAGCAGCTTTAATCGTGACACTGAAGCTTTCTTT. As protein: CASSFNRDTEAFF. Together with reference TRBV11-3 and TRBJ1-1, the CDR3 gives the full variable domain: EAGVVQSPRYKIIEKKQPVAFWCNPISGHNTLYWYLQNLGQGPELLIRYENEEAVDDSQLPKDRFSAERLKGVDSTLKIQPAELGDSAVYLCASSFNRDTEAFFGQGTRLTVV.

The rearrangement joins TRBV9 to TRBJ2-2; 9 positions match TRBD1. Trimming at V came to 0 bases and at J to 6 bases, leaving 6 bases not matched to a gene. Germline values: CDR1 SGDLS, CDR2 YYNGEE. The CDR3 totals 16 residues. The CDR3 here is CASSVGGTGRSGELFF. DNA for the CDR3: TGTGCCAGCAGCGTAGGCGGGACAGGGAGGTCCGGGGAGCTGTTTTTT.

The CDR3 loop is CATTPLAAGENIQYF. The CDR3 DNA is TGTGCCACCACCCCACTAGCGGCTGGGGAAAACATTCAGTACTTC. The rearrangement joins TRBV15 to TRBJ2-4; 8 nucleotides match TRBD2. Germline CDR1 LNHNV, CDR2 YYDKDF (reference sequence). The CDR3 totals 15 residues. V lost 7 bases to trimming and J lost 5 bases; unmatched junction nucleotides: 10.

The chain is built from TRBV19 and TRBJ2-7; D not resolved. Trimming cost V 5 bases and J 6 bases, with 14 bases left between them. Looked up from germline, CDR1 is LNHDA and CDR2 is SQIVND (reference sequence). The CDR3 has 13 amino acids. In nucleotides, the CDR3 is TGTGCCAGTAGTGCCCTCCGAGGCAGCGAGCAGTACTTC. Translating gives CASSALRGSEQYF.

The rearrangement uses TRBV6-1 and TRBJ1-5, with D uncertain. Trimming took 1 base from V and 3 from J, leaving 13 bases between them. Germline CDR1 is MNHNS and CDR2 is SASEGT. CDR3 length equals 16 residues. The CDR3 loop reads CASSEGKSGYNQPQHF. The CDR3 coding sequence is TGTGCCAGCAGTGAAGGGAAGAGCGGTTACAATCAGCCCCAGCATTTT.

The chain carries TRBV7-8 and TRBJ2-1; 7 bases are a match to TRBD1. Germline values: CDR1 SGHVS, CDR2 FQNEAQ. CDR3 length: 15 amino acids. Trimming cost V 7 bases and J 6 bases; bases outside gene matches: 12. DNA for the CDR3: TGTGCCAGCACCCTTAGCTGGGACAGAGCCAATGAGCAGTTCTTC. Amino acids: CASTLSWDRANEQFF.

DNA for the CDR3: TGTGCCAGCAGTCGGGACAGAGGGGGCCTCTATGGCTACACCTTC. It translates to CASSRDRGGLYGYTF. This chain uses TRBV6-5 with TRBJ1-2; the match to TRBD1 covers 7 bases. Germline CDR1 and CDR2: MNHEY and SVGAGI. The ends lost 5 bases at V and 4 bases at J; junction bases unmatched: 10. The CDR3 has 15 residues.

The rearrangement uses TRBV15 and TRBJ1-5; 10 nucleotides line up with TRBD1. V lost 5 bases, J lost 8 bases, and 9 bases stayed unmatched. This CDR3 comprises 15 residues. CDR1 is LNHNV and CDR2 is YYDKDF in the germline V gene (reference sequence). In DNA, the CDR3 is TGTGCCACCAGCGCCCGGACAGGGGGAAGGGAGCCCCAGCATTTT. It yields the protein CATSARTGGREPQHF. Full variable domain (missing parts from reference TRBV15 and TRBJ1-5): DAMVIQNPRYQVTQFGKPVTLSCSQTLNHNVMYWYQQKSSQAPKLLFHYYDKDFNNEADTPDNFQSRRPNTSFCFLDIRSPGLGDTAMYLCATSARTGGREPQHFGDGTRLSIL.

This sequence joins TRBV18 and TRBJ2-1; D is unresolved. V shed 0 bases and J shed 0 bases, with 6 bases lying between them. Germline V gene data show CDR1 as KGHSH and CDR2 as LQKENI. The length of the CDR3 is 15 residues. CDR3 sequence: CASSPPGLSYNEQFF. The CDR3 DNA sequence: TGTGCCAGCTCACCACCGGGCCTCTCCTACAATGAGCAGTTCTTC.

The chain recombines TRBV2 with TRBJ2-7; 8 nucleotides match TRBD1. CDR3 length equals 13 residues. V dropped 7 bases and J dropped 2; count of bases not matched to a gene: 4. Germline V lookup: CDR1 SNHLY, CDR2 FYNNEI. The CDR3 loop is CASIRTGTYEQYF. In DNA form, the CDR3 reads TGTGCCAGCATTAGGACAGGGACCTACGAGCAGTACTTC.

The chain is built from TRBV7-3 and TRBJ2-2; D ambiguous. Germline V gene sequence: CDR1 SGHTA, CDR2 FQGTGA. Trimming stripped 0 bases from V and 7 bases from J, with 9 bases between. The CDR3 totals 14 residues. The CDR3 DNA is TGTGCCAGCAGCTTAACGAACGAGATCGGGGAGCTGTTTTTT. Its translation is CASSLTNEIGELFF.

The chain has TRBV5-4 and TRBJ1-1; maybe TRBD1 (5 bases). V was clipped by 6 bases and J by 0 bases, with 12 bases between them. The CDR3 length is 14 residues. Germline V gene lookup returns CDR1 SGHNT and CDR2 YYREEE (reference sequence). In DNA, the CDR3 is TGTGCCAGCACCACCCGGGGGATGAACACTGAAGCTTTCTTT. It is translated as CASTTRGMNTEAFF.

The J gene is TRBJ1-2, the V gene TRBV5-6, with 7 nucleotides matching TRBD1. From germline, CDR1 is SGHDT and CDR2 YYEEEE. CDR3 length: 15 residues. J was trimmed by 1 base and V by 2 bases; bases with no gene match: 5. CDR3: CASSFGDSNNYGYTF. The CDR3 coding sequence is TGTGCCAGCAGCTTTGGGGACAGTAATAACTATGGCTACACCTTC. The complete variable domain, with remaining parts taken from reference TRBV5-6 and TRBJ1-2, reads DAGVTQSPTHLIKTRGQQVTLRCSPKSGHDTVSWYQQALGQGPQFIFQYYEEEERQRGNFPDRFSGHQFPNYSSELNVNALLLGDSALYLCASSFGDSNNYGYTFGSGTRLTVV.

The chain couples TRBV2 to TRBJ1-2, with 9 positions matching TRBD1. The germline V gene encodes CDR1 SNHLY and CDR2 FYNNEI. The trim removed 7 bases at V and 8 bases at J, leaving 11 bases unmatched. The CDR3 is made up of 14 amino acids. DNA of the CDR3: TGTGCCAGCATATTGGACAGGGGAAATGAAGGCTACACCTTC. The encoded protein is CASILDRGNEGYTF.

This chain links TRBV7-8 with TRBJ2-1; D uncertain. V was trimmed by 1 base and J by 7 bases, leaving 11 bases between them. CDR1 and CDR2 from the germline V gene are SGHVS and FQNEAQ. CDR3 size: 14 residues. The CDR3 loop reads CASSLGMPTNEQFF. In DNA, the CDR3 is TGTGCCAGCAGCTTAGGAATGCCTACTAATGAGCAGTTCTTC.

The chain is built from TRBV7-9 and TRBJ2-5; D is perhaps TRBD2 (6 bases). The CDR3 spans 15 residues. V shed 7 bases and J shed 1 base, with 16 bases lying between them. CDR1 and CDR2 from the germline V gene are SEHNR and FQNEAQ (reference sequence). The CDR3 DNA is TGTGCCAGCATCGATAAGATGACTAGCCAAGAGACCCAGTACTTC. It codes for CASIDKMTSQETQYF.